The subject of this entry is one T cell receptor beta chain. Its antigen remains unidentified. Unique molecular identifiers featured in each of the TCR beta cDNA libraries. When about 0.85 to 11 million T cells were used, they gave some 520,000 cDNA molecules. TCRdb re-analysed the PCR reads in MiXCR, keeping a single row per CDR3 protein. The sample gives about half a million distinct CDR3 sequences, approximately 34% of which show up once; around 5.9% is in the top ten. These data come from a study of post-analysis software for immune sequencing data. Study-wide results and limits: Roughly five TRBV segments appeared more often in patients than in controls, and TRBV5-6, TRBV5-1 and TRBV20-1 were among these. Multiple sclerosis patients had significantly lower normalized Chao1 diversity than controls. By F measure, strong co-clustering occurred among samples prepared in the same batch.

Germline CDR1 KGHSH, CDR2 LQKENI. The CDR3 covers 19 residues. Trimming shortened V by 3 bases and J by 4 bases, and 22 bases separated the two germline ends. The TCR comes from a girl under 18 with multiple sclerosis. The sequenced sample consisted of blood. V gene TRBV18 combines with J gene TRBJ2-6; a possible D gene is TRBD2 (5 bases). The CDR3 DNA sequence: TGTGCCAGCTCACCTATAACGTACAGTCTAGCTCTCGGGGCCAACGTCCTGACTTTC. Amino acids: CASSPITYSLALGANVLTF. Drawing the rest from reference TRBV18 and TRBJ2-6, the complete variable domain is NAGVMQNPRHLVRRRGQEARLRCSPMKGHSHVYWYRQLPEEGLKFMVYLQKENIIDESGMPKERFSAEFPKEGPSILRIQQVVRGDSAAYFCASSPITYSLALGANVLTFGAGSRLTVL.